The 7 T cell receptor beta chains below come from one sample, sequenced in a study of chemoradiotherapy in HPV16-positive cancers. TCRdb's copy holds only in-frame clones and misses some; the assay was immunoSEQ multiplex PCR. Of nearly 3,500 clones in the sample, about 88% were seen once. The specimen comprised tumor tissue, sampled from a patient who underwent chemoradiotherapy. These receptors all come from a human donor with HPV-associated anogenital cancer.

CDR3 loop: CASSLGSGRAEGSFF. The CDR3 DNA is TGTGCCAGCAGCTTGGGTAGCGGGAGGGCCGAAGGTTCCTTCTTC. The chain is built from TRBV5-6 and TRBJ2-1; 11 nucleotides match TRBD2. V lost 0 bases, J lost 16 bases, and 12 bases stayed unmatched. Germline CDR1 and CDR2: SGHDT and YYEEEE. The CDR3 length is 15 residues.

This chain uses TRBV2 with TRBJ2-5; D might be TRBD2 (5 bases). Trimming took off 8 bases at V and 4 bases at J, with 23 bases between the two ends. This CDR3 region has 16 residues. Germline V gene sequence: CDR1 SNHLY, CDR2 FYNNEI. CDR3 residues: CASSSEVTGVGETQYF. As DNA, the CDR3 is TGTGCCAGCTCATCGGAGGTCACTGGGGTGGGAGAGACCCAGTACTTC.

In this sample, this clone turned up once. This chain connects TRBV21-1 to TRBJ2-2. TRBV21-1 is tagged as a pseudogene. The CDR3 has 13 amino acids. The CDR3: CASSKVPTGELFF. The DNA of the CDR3 is TGTGCCAGCAGCAAAGTGCCCACCGGGGAGCTGTTTTTT.

This sequence joins TRBV19 and TRBJ1-1; TRBD1 is a possible D gene (5 bases). CDR3 length equals 16 residues. CDR1 is LNHDA and CDR2 is SQIVND in the germline V gene (reference sequence). V lost 0 bases, J lost 0 bases, and 11 bases lay in between. The CDR3 DNA reads as TGTGCCAGTAGTATAGACTTGGGGGGGGTGAACACTGAAGCTTTCTTT. Its protein is CASSIDLGGVNTEAFF.

V and J are TRBV4-2 and TRBJ2-7; 8 nucleotides align to TRBD2. Germline V gene lookup returns CDR1 LGHNA and CDR2 YNFKEQ. The CDR3 covers 17 residues. V was pared by 0 bases and J by 4 bases, with 11 bases of the junction left unmatched. This CDR3 reads CASSQDGGPSGSYEQYF. CDR3 DNA sequence: TGTGCCAGCAGCCAAGATGGAGGTCCAAGCGGGAGTTACGAGCAGTACTTC.

The J gene is TRBJ2-7, the V gene TRBV6-6, with 9 bases identical to TRBD2. Germline CDR1 is MNHNY and CDR2 is SVGAGI (reference sequence). CDR3 length: 14 amino acids. V dropped 7 bases and J dropped 4; count of bases not matched to a gene: 8. The CDR3 bases are TGTGCCAGCAAGTGGAGACTAGCGGATTACGAGCAGTACTTC. Protein product: CASKWRLADYEQYF.

This clone was recorded once. The V call is TRBV5-1, the J call TRBJ2-5; D unresolved. Trimming removed 2 bases from V and 4 bases from J, with 9 bases in between. In germline, CDR1 is SGHRS, CDR2 YFSETQ. This CDR3 has 13 amino acids. CDR3 coding DNA: TGCGCCAGCAGCTTTTATTTGCGAGAGACCCAGTACTTC. Protein sequence: CASSFYLRETQYF.